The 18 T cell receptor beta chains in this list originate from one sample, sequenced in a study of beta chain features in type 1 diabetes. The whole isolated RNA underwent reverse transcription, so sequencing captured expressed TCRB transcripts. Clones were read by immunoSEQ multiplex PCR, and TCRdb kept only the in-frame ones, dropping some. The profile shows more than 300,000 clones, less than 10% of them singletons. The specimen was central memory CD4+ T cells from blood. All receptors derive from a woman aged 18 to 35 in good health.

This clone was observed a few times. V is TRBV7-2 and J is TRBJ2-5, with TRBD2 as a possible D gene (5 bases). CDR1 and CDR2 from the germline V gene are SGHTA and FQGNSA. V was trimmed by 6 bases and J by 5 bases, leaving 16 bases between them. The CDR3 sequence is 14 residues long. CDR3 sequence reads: CASRRTLTVETQYF. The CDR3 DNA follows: TGTGCCAGCAGAAGGACTCTGACGGTCGAGACCCAGTACTTC.

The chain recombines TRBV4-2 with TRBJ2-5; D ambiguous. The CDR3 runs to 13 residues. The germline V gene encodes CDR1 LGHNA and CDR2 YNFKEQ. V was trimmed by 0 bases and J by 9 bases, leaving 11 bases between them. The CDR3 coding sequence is TGTGCCAGCAGCCAAGAGGTAGCCATGGCCCAGTACTTC. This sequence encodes CASSQEVAMAQYF.

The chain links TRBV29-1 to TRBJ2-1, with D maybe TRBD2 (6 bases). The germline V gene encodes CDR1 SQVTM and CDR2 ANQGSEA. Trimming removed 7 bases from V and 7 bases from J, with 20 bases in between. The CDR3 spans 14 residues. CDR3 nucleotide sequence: TGCAGCGCAAGCTCACCGGGGAGGCTTAATGAGCAGTTCTTC. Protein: CSASSPGRLNEQFF.

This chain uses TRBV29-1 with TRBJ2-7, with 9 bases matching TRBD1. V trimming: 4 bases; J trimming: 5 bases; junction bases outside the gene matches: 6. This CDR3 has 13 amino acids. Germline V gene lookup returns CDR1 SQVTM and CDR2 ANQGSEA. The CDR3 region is CSVVGQGRHEQYF. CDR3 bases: TGCAGCGTTGTGGGACAGGGACGCCACGAGCAGTACTTC.

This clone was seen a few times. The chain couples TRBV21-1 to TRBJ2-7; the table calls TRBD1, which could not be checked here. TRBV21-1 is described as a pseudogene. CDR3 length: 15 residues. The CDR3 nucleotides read TGTGCCAGCAGCAAACCGGGGACAGGGGGCTACGAGCAGTACTTC. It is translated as CASSKPGTGGYEQYF.

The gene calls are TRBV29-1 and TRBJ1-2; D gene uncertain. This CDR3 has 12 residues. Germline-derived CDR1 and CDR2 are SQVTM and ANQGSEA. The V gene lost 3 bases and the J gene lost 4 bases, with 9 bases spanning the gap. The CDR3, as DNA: TGCAGCGTTGATGGAGGGATCTATGGCTACACCTTC. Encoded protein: CSVDGGIYGYTF.

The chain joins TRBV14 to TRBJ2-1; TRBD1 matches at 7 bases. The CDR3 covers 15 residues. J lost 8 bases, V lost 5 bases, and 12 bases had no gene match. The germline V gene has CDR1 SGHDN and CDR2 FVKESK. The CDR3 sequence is CASSDGTVGVHEQFF. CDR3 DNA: TGTGCCAGCAGCGACGGGACAGTCGGTGTTCATGAGCAGTTCTTC.

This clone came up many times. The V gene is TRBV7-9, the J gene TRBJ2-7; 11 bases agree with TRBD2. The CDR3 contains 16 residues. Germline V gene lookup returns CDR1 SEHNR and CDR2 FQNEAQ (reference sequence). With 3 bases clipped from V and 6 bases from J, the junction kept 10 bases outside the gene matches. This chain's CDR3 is CASSLGNIAGGREQYF. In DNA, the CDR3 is TGTGCCAGCAGCTTGGGTAACATAGCGGGAGGGCGCGAGCAGTACTTC.

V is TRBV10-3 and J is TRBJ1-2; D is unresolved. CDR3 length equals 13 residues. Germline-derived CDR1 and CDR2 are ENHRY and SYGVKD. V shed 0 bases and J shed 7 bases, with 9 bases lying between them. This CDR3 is CAISESVSLGYTF. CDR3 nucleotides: TGTGCCATCAGTGAGTCGGTCAGCCTTGGCTACACCTTC.

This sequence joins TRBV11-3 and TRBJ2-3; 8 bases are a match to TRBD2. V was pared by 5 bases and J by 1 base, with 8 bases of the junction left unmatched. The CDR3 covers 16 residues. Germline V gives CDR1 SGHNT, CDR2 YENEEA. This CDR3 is CASSPPLAGCTDTQYF. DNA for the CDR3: TGTGCCAGCAGCCCCCCGCTAGCGGGCTGCACAGATACGCAGTATTTT.

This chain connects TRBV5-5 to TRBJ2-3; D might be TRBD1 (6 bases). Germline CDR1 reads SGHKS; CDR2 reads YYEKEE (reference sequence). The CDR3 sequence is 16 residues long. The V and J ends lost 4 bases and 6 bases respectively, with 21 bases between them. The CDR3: CASSRRTDLQGDTQYF. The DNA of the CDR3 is TGTGCCAGCAGCCGTAGGACAGACCTTCAGGGGGATACGCAGTATTTT.

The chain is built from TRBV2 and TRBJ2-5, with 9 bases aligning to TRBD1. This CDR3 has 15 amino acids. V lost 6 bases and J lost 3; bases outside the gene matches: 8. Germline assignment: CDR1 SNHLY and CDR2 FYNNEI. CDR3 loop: CASRPGQGDKETQYF. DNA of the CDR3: TGTGCCAGCAGACCGGGACAGGGTGACAAAGAGACCCAGTACTTC. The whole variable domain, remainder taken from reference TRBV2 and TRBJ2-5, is EPEVTQTPSHQVTQMGQEVILRCVPISNHLYFYWYRQILGQKVEFLVSFYNNEISEKSEIFDDQFSVERPDGSNFTLKIRSTKLEDSAMYFCASRPGQGDKETQYFGPGTRLLVL.

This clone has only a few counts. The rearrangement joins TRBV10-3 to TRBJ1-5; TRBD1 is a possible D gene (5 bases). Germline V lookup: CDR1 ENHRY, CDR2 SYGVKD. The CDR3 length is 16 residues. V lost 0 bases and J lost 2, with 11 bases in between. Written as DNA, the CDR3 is TGTGCCATCAGTGAGTCGCCAGGGTTAGGCAATCAGCCCCAGCATTTT. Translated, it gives CAISESPGLGNQPQHF.

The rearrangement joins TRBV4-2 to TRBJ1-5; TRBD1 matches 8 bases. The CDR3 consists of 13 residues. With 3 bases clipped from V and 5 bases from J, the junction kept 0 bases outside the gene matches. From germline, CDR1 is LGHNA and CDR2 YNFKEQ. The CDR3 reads CASSQGQDQPQHF. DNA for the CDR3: TGTGCCAGCAGCCAGGGACAGGATCAGCCCCAGCATTTT.

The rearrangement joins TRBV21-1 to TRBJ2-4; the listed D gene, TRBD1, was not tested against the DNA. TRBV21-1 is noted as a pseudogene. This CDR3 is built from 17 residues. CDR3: CASSKVQGRASKNIQYF. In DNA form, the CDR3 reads TGTGCCAGCAGCAAAGTGCAGGGAAGGGCGTCCAAAAACATTCAGTACTTC.

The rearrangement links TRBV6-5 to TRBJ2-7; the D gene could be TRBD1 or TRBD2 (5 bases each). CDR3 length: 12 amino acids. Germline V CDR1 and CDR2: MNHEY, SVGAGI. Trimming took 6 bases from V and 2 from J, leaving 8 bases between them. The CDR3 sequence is CASSGTAYEQYF. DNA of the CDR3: TGTGCCAGCAGCGGGACCGCCTACGAGCAGTACTTC.

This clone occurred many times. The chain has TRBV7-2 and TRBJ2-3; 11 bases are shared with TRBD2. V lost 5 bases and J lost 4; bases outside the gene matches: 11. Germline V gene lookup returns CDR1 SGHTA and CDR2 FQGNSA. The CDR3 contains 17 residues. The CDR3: CASSRLAGISPPDTQYF. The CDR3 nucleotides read TGTGCCAGCAGCCGACTAGCGGGGATCTCCCCCCCAGATACGCAGTATTTT.

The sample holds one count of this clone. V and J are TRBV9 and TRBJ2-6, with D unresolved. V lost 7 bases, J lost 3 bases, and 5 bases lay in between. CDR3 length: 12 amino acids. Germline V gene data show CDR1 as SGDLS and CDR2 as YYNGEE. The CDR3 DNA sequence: TGTGCCAGCTCCGTTGGGGCCAACGTCCTGACTTTC. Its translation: CASSVGANVLTF.